The source of this T cell receptor (beta chain) is a study of T cell repertoires in cytomegalovirus infection. Study-wide points: Accumulated public TCR beta family frequency recognized individuals carrying CMV together with the relevant HLA.

TCRdb independently ran MiXCR on the reads; one entry per CDR3 protein. This sample carries about 310,000 distinct CDR3 sequences, roughly 15% of them seen once, and the ten largest clones take 12%. This clonotype was recorded at least ten times. The antigen is undetermined. Sequenced sample: PBMCs. This TCR was recovered from a human donor in good health (CMV status not recorded). Some clones in this sample may be carry-over from other donors' samples.

The CDR3 DNA is TGTGCCAGCAGTCTGCCGACAGGGCCGCAGTTCTTC. Translated, it gives CASSLPTGPQFF. This chain uses TRBV12-3 or TRBV12-4 with TRBJ2-1; 7 bases map to TRBD1. The CDR3 runs to 12 residues. The V segment lost 5 bases and the J segment 12 bases; nucleotides outside the gene matches: 7.